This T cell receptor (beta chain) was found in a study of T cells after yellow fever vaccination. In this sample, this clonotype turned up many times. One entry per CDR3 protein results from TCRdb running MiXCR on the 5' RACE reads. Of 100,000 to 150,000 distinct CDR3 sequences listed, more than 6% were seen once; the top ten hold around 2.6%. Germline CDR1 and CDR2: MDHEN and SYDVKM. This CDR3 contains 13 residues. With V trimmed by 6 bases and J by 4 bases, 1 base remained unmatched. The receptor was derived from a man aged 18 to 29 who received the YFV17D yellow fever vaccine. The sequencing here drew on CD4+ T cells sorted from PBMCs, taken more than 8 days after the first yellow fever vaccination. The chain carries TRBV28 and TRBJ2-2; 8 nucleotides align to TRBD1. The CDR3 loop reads CASSTGGTGELFF. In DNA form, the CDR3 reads TGTGCCAGCAGCACAGGGGGCACCGGGGAGCTGTTTTTT.